Listed below are T cell receptor beta chains from one sample, sequenced in a study of T-cell reconstitution after alpha-beta-depleted transplantation in children. TCRdb processed the PCR reads anew with MiXCR; each CDR3 protein has one entry. The table includes 450,000 to 700,000 distinct CDR3 sequences, roughly 27% detected once. Sample: PBMCs, taken before TCRalphabeta/CD19-depleted stem cell transplant. The receptor set was obtained from a boy younger than two with Wiskott-Aldrich syndrome, due to receive a stem cell transplant. The CDR3 runs from the conserved cysteine through the conserved F or W. A D gene is named only where the DNA matches it firmly. Rows may omit the clone size; those that give it use once, few, many or a size class.

v_gene: TRBV5-5; d_gene: TRBD2; abundance: NA; j_gene: TRBJ2-5; len: 15; CDR3nt: TGTGCCAGCAGCTTGTTGCCTAGCGGCCAAGAGACCCAGTACTTC; CDR3aa: CASSLLPSGQETQYF
v_gene: TRBV4-1; d_gene: TRBD2; abundance: few; j_gene: TRBJ2-1; len: 15; CDR3nt: TGCGCCAGCAGGGAAACCGGACTAGCGAGCAATGAGCAGTTCTTC; CDR3aa: CASRETGLASNEQFF
v_gene: TRBV7-2; d_gene: NA; abundance: few; j_gene: TRBJ1-2; len: 13; CDR3nt: TGTGCCAGCAGCTTATCCCGAGAGGGAGGCTACACCTTC; CDR3aa: CASSLSREGGYTF
v_gene: TRBV12-3/TRBV12-4; d_gene: TRBD1; abundance: few; j_gene: TRBJ1-6; len: 15; CDR3nt: TGTGCCAGCAGTTTAGTCGGCAGGGGGGGGACACCCCTCCACTTT; CDR3aa: CASSLVGRGGTPLHF
v_gene: TRBV24-1; d_gene: NA; abundance: few; j_gene: TRBJ1-5; len: 12; CDR3nt: TGTGCCACGTCCCGGGGGCCTCAGCCCCAGCATTTT; CDR3aa: CATSRGPQPQHF
v_gene: TRBV29-1; d_gene: NA; abundance: few; j_gene: TRBJ2-5; len: 14; CDR3nt: TGCAGCGTTGAGGGGCAGAGGAGTAGCGAGACCCAGTACTTC; CDR3aa: CSVEGQRSSETQYF
v_gene: TRBV5-1; d_gene: TRBD1; abundance: NA; j_gene: TRBJ2-7; len: 16; CDR3nt: TGCGCCAGCAGCTGGGACCGGGACAGGCCCGCCTACGAGCAGTACTTC; CDR3aa: CASSWDRDRPAYEQYF
v_gene: TRBV5-1; d_gene: NA; abundance: NA; j_gene: TRBJ1-2; len: 14; CDR3nt: TGCGCCAGCAGCTTGGCAGGGGACAACTATGGCTACACCTTC; CDR3aa: CASSLAGDNYGYTF
v_gene: TRBV10-3; d_gene: NA; abundance: few; j_gene: TRBJ2-3; len: 15; CDR3nt: TGTGCCAGCGCCGCGGCGGGAACTAGCACAGATACGCAGTATTTT; CDR3aa: CASAAAGTSTDTQYF
v_gene: TRBV6-5; d_gene: NA; abundance: NA; j_gene: TRBJ1-2; len: 15; CDR3nt: TGTGCCAGCAGTTACTCGAGCCAGGGAAGTCGCGGCTACACCTTC; CDR3aa: CASSYSSQGSRGYTF
v_gene: TRBV20-1; d_gene: NA; abundance: NA; j_gene: TRBJ2-1; len: 18; CDR3nt: TGCAGTGCTAGAGGACCTTCATTCAGGGGGGGCAATGACAATGAGCAGTTCTTC; CDR3aa: CSARGPSFRGGNDNEQFF
v_gene: TRBV5-1; d_gene: NA; abundance: NA; j_gene: TRBJ1-1; len: 15; CDR3nt: TGCGCCAGCAGCGGGCTGGGGGGCATGAACACTGAAGCTTTCTTT; CDR3aa: CASSGLGGMNTEAFF
v_gene: TRBV7-7; d_gene: TRBD2; abundance: few; j_gene: TRBJ2-3; len: 16; CDR3nt: TGTGCCAGCAGCTTAACACTAGCGGAAAGCACAGATACGCAGTATTTT; CDR3aa: CASSLTLAESTDTQYF
v_gene: TRBV5-1; d_gene: NA; abundance: NA; j_gene: TRBJ1-1; len: 16; CDR3nt: TGCGCCAGCAGCTTGGCCAAGGGAGGCATGAACACTGAAGCTTTCTTT; CDR3aa: CASSLAKGGMNTEAFF
v_gene: TRBV3-1; d_gene: NA; abundance: NA; j_gene: TRBJ2-2; len: 14; CDR3nt: TGTGCCAGCAGCCCCGCTAGCGTGGCCGGGGAGCTGTTTTTT; CDR3aa: CASSPASVAGELFF
v_gene: TRBV7-9; d_gene: NA; abundance: few; j_gene: TRBJ2-7; len: 13; CDR3nt: TGTGCCAGCAGCTTAAGTCCGGTACGCGAGCAGTACTTC; CDR3aa: CASSLSPVREQYF
v_gene: TRBV5-1; d_gene: NA; abundance: NA; j_gene: TRBJ1-4; len: 20; CDR3nt: TGCGCCAGCAGCTTGGAGAGTAAAATAACGGGGGGCATCCATACGGAAAAACTGTTTTTT; CDR3aa: CASSLESKITGGIHTEKLFF
v_gene: TRBV5-4; d_gene: NA; abundance: NA; j_gene: TRBJ2-2; len: 13; CDR3nt: TGTGCCAGCAGCCGCGACAGGTCCGGGGAGCTGTTTTTT; CDR3aa: CASSRDRSGELFF
v_gene: TRBV28; d_gene: NA; abundance: few; j_gene: TRBJ1-2; len: 12; CDR3nt: TGTGCCAGCAGTTTATCAGGGGATGGCTACACCTTC; CDR3aa: CASSLSGDGYTF
v_gene: TRBV4-1; d_gene: NA; abundance: few; j_gene: TRBJ2-5; len: 17; CDR3nt: TGCGCCAGCAGCCAAGAGTCGTCAGCGGCAAACCAAGAGACCCAGTACTTC; CDR3aa: CASSQESSAANQETQYF
v_gene: TRBV20-1; d_gene: NA; abundance: few; j_gene: TRBJ2-1; len: 15; CDR3nt: TGCAGTGCTAGAGTTCCAGGGGTAGTCGTGAATGAGCAGTTCTTC; CDR3aa: CSARVPGVVVNEQFF
v_gene: TRBV7-9; d_gene: TRBD2; abundance: few; j_gene: TRBJ2-7; len: 16; CDR3nt: TGTGCCAGCAGCCTCAGCACCCCGGGAGGGGGCTACGAGCAGTACTTC; CDR3aa: CASSLSTPGGGYEQYF